This TCR beta chain was sequenced during a study of radiotherapy plus CTLA-4 blockade in lung cancer. Points from the study as a whole: Among blood TCR repertoires after radiotherapy plus ipilimumab, tumor-derived clones expanded.

Details on this clone: Its antigen is still unknown.

V lost 4 bases to trimming and J lost 7 bases; unmatched junction nucleotides: 15. Germline-derived CDR1 and CDR2 are MGHDK and SYGVNS. The CDR3 length is 18 residues. Profiling relied on immunoSEQ multiplex PCR, and the TCRdb table lists in-frame clones only, not all of them. The top ten clones hold about 3% of a sample with about 24,000 clones, 60% to 75% of them seen once. The clonotype comes from a human donor with non-small cell lung cancer whose response to radiotherapy plus ipilimumab could not be evaluated. The J gene is TRBJ2-2, the V gene TRBV25-1; 10 nucleotides align to TRBD2. Sample: peripheral blood, taken from a patient treated with radiotherapy plus ipilimumab. CDR3 sequence: CASSGMPLLAGASGELFF. CDR3 nucleotides: TGTGCCAGCAGTGGAATGCCTCTCCTAGCGGGAGCGAGCGGGGAGCTGTTTTTT.